This T cell receptor (beta chain) appears in the sequencing data of a study of blood T cell repertoires in COVID-19 (TCRdb year 2020). Describing the broader study: Collaborator samples came from the United States, Italy and Spain and covered acute and convalescent phases of COVID-19. The repertoires were made available in a free public database intended to serve as a resource for research on the immune response to SARS-CoV-2. Samples came from the ongoing ImmuneRACE study (first 160 participants) plus 1,254 subjects from 6 global collaborators. The prospective study material was composed of cDNA or gDNA derived from T cells, B-cell-depleted T cells, or PBMCs. Where HLA class I and class II types were available, the types were taken from metadata supplied by the sample provider, not from assay-based typing. The dataset comprised deeply sampled blood TCRbeta repertoires from subjects exposed to, actively infected with, or recovered from COVID-19. Sample metadata almost always included a de-identified subject ID, COVID-19 status, age in years and sex. Broader findings and caveats from the paper: The quantity of clinical and demographic metadata differed by source and by participant and was supplied without curation.

TCRbeta CDR3 regions were amplified from genomic DNA by means of the immunoSEQ Assay, a bias-controlled multiplex PCR. The study's processing was this. The number of nucleated cells in each sample was estimated from the amplification of reference gene primers within the assay. Sequence reads were collapsed and filtered to measure the absolute abundance of every unique TCRbeta CDR3 rearrangement. For each sample, productive Simpson clonality was calculated as the square root of Simpson's diversity index across productive rearrangements. The immuneACCESS repertoire file appears here via TCRdb, limited to in-frame rearrangements. These files lack a portion of the clones; in checked studies, under half of the deficit traces to unresolved V genes, and the cause of the others is not known. That table is the source of V, J and clone size, and D and trimming were worked out from the DNA. In this sample the table shows 150,000 to 200,000 clones, 85% to 95% of which occur a single time. Together, the top ten hold roughly 1.9% of the sample.

CDR1 ENHRY and CDR2 SYGVKD are derived from the germline V gene. The CDR3 starts with the cysteine, ends with the phenylalanine, and has 16 residues. Just CDR3 DNA is preserved here, 48 bases in frame from base 1. For this chain, trimming is 6 bases at the V end and 1 base at the J end, and the number of junction bases without a gene match is 7. This clone was seen a few times. Its antigen is not yet known. No much larger clonotype is one base removed from it; base qualities were not supplied. One collaborating source in Seattle enrolled patients during active infection and followed them longitudinally through the course of disease. Collaborating institutions collected whole blood in K2EDTA tubes following their own protocols. For TCRbeta analysis, collaborators shipped samples as frozen whole blood, isolated PBMCs, or DNA extracted from either of those sample types.

Material: peripheral blood. This clonotype was obtained from a woman in her sixties with COVID-19, enrolled during active disease. The V and J segments used are TRBV10-3 and TRBJ1-3, with 9 junctional bases fitting TRBD1. The DNA reads TGTGCCATCAGCGAACAGGGGGCGCCGTCTGGAAACACCATATATTTT. Its product reads: CAISEQGAPSGNTIYF.